This T cell receptor (beta chain) is drawn from a study of T-cell reconstitution after alpha-beta-depleted transplantation in children. During its preparation, the TCRbeta library received unique molecular identifiers. TCRdb reprocessed the PCR reads with MiXCR, giving one entry per CDR3 protein. The sample contains 600,000 to 700,000 distinct CDR3 sequences, around 16% of which appear only once. This clonotype was seen a few times. Trimming stripped 6 bases from V and 5 bases from J, with 16 bases between. The CDR3 is 14 amino acids. The germline V gene has CDR1 SGHTA and CDR2 FQGNSA. The sequencing used PBMCs from the stem cell graft donor, collected from the stem cell graft. The rearrangement links TRBV7-2 to TRBJ1-1; D is ambiguous. The clonotype comes from a human donor who donated a stem cell graft to a child with acute myeloid leukemia. CDR3 coding DNA: TGTGCCAGCAGAGCTTGGACTGGGGAAACTGAAGCTTTCTTT. Translating it yields CASRAWTGETEAFF.